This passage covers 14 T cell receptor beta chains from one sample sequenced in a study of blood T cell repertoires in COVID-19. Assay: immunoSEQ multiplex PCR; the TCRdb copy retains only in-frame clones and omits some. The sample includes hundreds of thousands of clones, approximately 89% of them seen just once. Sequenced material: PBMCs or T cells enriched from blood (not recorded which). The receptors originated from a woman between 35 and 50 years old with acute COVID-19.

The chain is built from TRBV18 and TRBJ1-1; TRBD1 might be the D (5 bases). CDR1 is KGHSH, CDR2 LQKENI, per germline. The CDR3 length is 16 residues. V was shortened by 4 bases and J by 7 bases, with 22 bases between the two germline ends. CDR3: CASSLSQLQVGIEAFF. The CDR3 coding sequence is TGTGCCAGCTCACTGAGTCAACTACAGGTGGGCATTGAAGCTTTCTTT.

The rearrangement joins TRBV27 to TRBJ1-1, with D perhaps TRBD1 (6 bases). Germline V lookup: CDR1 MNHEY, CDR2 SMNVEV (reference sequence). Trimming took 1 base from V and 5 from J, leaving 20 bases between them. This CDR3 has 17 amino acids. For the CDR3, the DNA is TGTGCCAGCAGTTTATGGGATCTACAGGGACGACCGACTGAAGCTTTCTTT. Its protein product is CASSLWDLQGRPTEAFF.

CDR3 bases: TGTGCCAGCAGCTTACGTTTGGGGGCGGTTGGCAATCAGCCCCAGCATTTT. Protein product: CASSLRLGAVGNQPQHF. The rearrangement uses TRBV7-8 and TRBJ1-5; weak D call: TRBD1 (6 bases). Germline values: CDR1 SGHVS, CDR2 FQNEAQ. This CDR3 has 17 residues. The germline V and J ends were trimmed by 2 bases and 2 bases, with 16 bases remaining between them.

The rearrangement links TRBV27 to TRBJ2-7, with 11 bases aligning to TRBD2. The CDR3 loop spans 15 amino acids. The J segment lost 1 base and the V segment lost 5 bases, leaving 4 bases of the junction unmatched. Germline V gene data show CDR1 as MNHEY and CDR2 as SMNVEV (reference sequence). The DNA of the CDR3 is TGTGCCAGCAGTCGAGTAGCGGGAGGGTCCTACGAGCAGTACTTC. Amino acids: CASSRVAGGSYEQYF.

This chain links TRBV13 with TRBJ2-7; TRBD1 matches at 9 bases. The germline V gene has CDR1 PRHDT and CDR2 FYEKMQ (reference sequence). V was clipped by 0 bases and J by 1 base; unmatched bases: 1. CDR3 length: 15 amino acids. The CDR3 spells CASSLGGTGSYEQYF. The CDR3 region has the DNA TGTGCCAGCAGCTTAGGAGGGACAGGGTCCTACGAGCAGTACTTC.

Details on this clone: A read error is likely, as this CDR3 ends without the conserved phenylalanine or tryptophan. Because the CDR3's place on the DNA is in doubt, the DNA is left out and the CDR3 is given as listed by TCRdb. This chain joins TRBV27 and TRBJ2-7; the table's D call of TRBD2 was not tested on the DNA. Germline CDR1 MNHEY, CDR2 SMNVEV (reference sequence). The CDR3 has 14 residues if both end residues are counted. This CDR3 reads CASSSTVSGGGTLL.

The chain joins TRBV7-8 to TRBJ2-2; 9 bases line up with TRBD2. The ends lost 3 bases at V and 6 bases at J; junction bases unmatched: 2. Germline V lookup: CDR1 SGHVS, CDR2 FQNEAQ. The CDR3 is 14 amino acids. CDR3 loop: CASSFAGGAGELFF. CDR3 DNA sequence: TGTGCCAGCAGCTTTGCGGGGGGGGCCGGGGAGCTGTTTTTT.

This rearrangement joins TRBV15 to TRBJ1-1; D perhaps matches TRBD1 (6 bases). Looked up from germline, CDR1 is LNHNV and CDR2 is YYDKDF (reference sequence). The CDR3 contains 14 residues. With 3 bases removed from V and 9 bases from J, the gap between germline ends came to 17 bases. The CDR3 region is CATSRETRDKKAFF. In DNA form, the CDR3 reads TGTGCCACCAGCAGGGAAACTCGGGACAAAAAAGCTTTCTTT.

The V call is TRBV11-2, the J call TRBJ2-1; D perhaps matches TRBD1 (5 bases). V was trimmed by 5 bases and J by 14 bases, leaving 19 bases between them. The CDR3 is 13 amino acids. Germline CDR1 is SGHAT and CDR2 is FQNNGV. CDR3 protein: CASSPGQGLPEFF. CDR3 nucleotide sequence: TGTGCCAGCAGCCCTGGGCAGGGCCTCCCCGAGTTCTTC.

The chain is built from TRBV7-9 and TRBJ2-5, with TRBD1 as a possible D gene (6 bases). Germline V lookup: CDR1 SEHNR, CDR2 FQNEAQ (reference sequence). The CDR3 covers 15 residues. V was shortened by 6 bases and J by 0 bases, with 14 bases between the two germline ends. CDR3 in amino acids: CASRLGTGYQETQYF. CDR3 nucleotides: TGTGCCAGCAGGCTGGGCACAGGGTACCAAGAGACCCAGTACTTC. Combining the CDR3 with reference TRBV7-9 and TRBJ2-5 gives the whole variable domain DTGVSQNPRHKITKRGQNVTFRCDPISEHNRLYWYRQTLGQGPEFLTYFQNEAQLEKSRLLSDRFSAERPKGSFSTLEIQRTEQGDSAMYLCASRLGTGYQETQYFGPGTRLLVL.

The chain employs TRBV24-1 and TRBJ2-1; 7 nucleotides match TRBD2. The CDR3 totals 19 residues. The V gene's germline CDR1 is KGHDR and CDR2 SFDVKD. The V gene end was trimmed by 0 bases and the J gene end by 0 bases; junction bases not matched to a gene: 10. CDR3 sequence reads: CATSDLAPLATSSYNEQFF. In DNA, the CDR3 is TGTGCCACCAGTGATTTGGCCCCACTAGCGACAAGCTCCTACAATGAGCAGTTCTTC.

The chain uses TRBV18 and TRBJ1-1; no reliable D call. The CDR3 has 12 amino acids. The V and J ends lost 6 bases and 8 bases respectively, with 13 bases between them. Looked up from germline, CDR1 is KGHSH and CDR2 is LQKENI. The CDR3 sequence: CASSSEAGEAFF. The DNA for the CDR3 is TGTGCCAGCTCCTCCGAGGCGGGGGAAGCTTTCTTT. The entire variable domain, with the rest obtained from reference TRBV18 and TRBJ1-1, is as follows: NAGVMQNPRHLVRRRGQEARLRCSPMKGHSHVYWYRQLPEEGLKFMVYLQKENIIDESGMPKERFSAEFPKEGPSILRIQQVVRGDSAAYFCASSSEAGEAFFGQGTRLTVV.

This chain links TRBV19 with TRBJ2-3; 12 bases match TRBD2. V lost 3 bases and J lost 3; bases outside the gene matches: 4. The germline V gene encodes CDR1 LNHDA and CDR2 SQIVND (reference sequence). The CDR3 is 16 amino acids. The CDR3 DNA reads TGTGCCAGTAGTATTCTAGCGGGAGGGCCAACAGATACGCAGTATTTT. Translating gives CASSILAGGPTDTQYF. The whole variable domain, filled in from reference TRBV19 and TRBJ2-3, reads DGGITQSPKYLFRKEGQNVTLSCEQNLNHDAMYWYRQDPGQGLRLIYYSQIVNDFQKGDIAEGYSVSREKKESFPLTVTSAQKNPTAFYLCASSILAGGPTDTQYFGPGTRLTVL.

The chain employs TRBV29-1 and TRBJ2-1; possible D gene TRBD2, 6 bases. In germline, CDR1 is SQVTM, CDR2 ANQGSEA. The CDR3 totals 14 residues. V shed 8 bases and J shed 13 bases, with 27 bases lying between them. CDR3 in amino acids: CSSLTIRAGLLQFF. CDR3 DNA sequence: TGCAGCTCCCTAACCATCCGGGCGGGACTGTTACAGTTCTTC.